The 22 T cell receptor beta chains below come from one sample, sequenced in a study of shared clonotypes between healthy human individuals. Here immunoSEQ multiplex PCR was the method, and the copy in TCRdb shows in-frame clones only, minus some. Counted here are under 2,500,000 clones, 90% to 97% occurring once; the ten biggest clones make up about 0.13%. Source material: naive CD4+ T cells sorted from blood. Regarding subset: CD45RA+ positively selected. All receptors come from a man aged 18-30 years in good health.

V is TRBV5-1 and J is TRBJ2-5, with TRBD1 matching 11 bases. Per germline, CDR1 SGHRS and CDR2 YFSETQ. This CDR3 comprises 16 residues. V dropped 4 bases and J dropped 4; count of bases not matched to a gene: 9. The CDR3 is CASSTGTGGGRETQYF. The CDR3 DNA follows: TGCGCCAGCAGCACCGGGACAGGGGGAGGACGAGAGACCCAGTACTTC.

The gene calls are TRBV5-6 and TRBJ2-3; a weak D match, TRBD2 (6 bases). The CDR3 is made up of 15 amino acids. Trimming pared 4 bases from V and 0 bases from J, leaving 12 bases between. Germline V gene lookup returns CDR1 SGHDT and CDR2 YYEEEE. CDR3: CASSPLSGSTDTQYF. Written as DNA, the CDR3 is TGTGCCAGCAGCCCCCTTAGCGGTAGCACAGATACGCAGTATTTT.

This chain connects TRBV28 to TRBJ1-3; 8 bases match TRBD1. Trimming cost V 5 bases and J 8 bases; bases outside gene matches: 11. The CDR3 runs to 15 residues. Germline CDR1 reads MDHEN; CDR2 reads SYDVKM. This CDR3 reads CASSPGDRRGDTIYF. CDR3 DNA: TGTGCCAGCAGTCCCGGGGACAGGAGAGGGGACACCATATATTTT.

The rearrangement uses TRBV2 and TRBJ2-3, with TRBD2 matching 8 bases. CDR1 SNHLY and CDR2 FYNNEI come from the germline V gene. The V segment lost 6 bases and the J segment 2 bases; nucleotides outside the gene matches: 7. The CDR3 is 15 residues long. The CDR3 nucleotides read TGTGCCAGCAGCCCGCGGGGGGCCTCCACAGATACGCAGTATTTT. As protein: CASSPRGASTDTQYF.

The chain couples TRBV6-5 to TRBJ2-5; the D call may be TRBD1 or TRBD2 (6 bases each). V was shortened by 2 bases and J by 4 bases, with 14 bases between the two germline ends. This CDR3 has 15 residues. The germline gives CDR1 MNHEY, CDR2 SVGAGI. CDR3 residues: CASSYNGGRGETQYF. The CDR3, as DNA: TGTGCCAGCAGTTACAACGGGGGCCGGGGAGAGACCCAGTACTTC.

V gene TRBV10-3 combines with J gene TRBJ2-1; D is ambiguous. V was cut by 4 bases and J by 8 bases, with 15 bases left in between. This CDR3 region has 14 residues. Per germline, CDR1 ENHRY and CDR2 SYGVKD. The CDR3 nucleotides are TGTGCCATCAGTGTGAGACGCATAGACGATGAGCAGTTCTTC. Its translation is CAISVRRIDDEQFF.

The chain carries TRBV7-8 and TRBJ1-3; weak D call: TRBD1 (5 bases). CDR3 size: 16 residues. Trimming pared 4 bases from V and 3 bases from J, leaving 16 bases between. Germline V gene sequence: CDR1 SGHVS, CDR2 FQNEAQ. CDR3 nucleotides: TGTGCCAGCAGCTCCCCTGGCAGGGTTGATGGAAACACCATATATTTT. This sequence encodes CASSSPGRVDGNTIYF.

The chain recombines TRBV6-5 with TRBJ1-2; TRBD1 matches at 8 bases. This CDR3 region has 13 residues. J lost 8 bases, V lost 7 bases, and 9 bases had no gene match. Germline lookup yields CDR1 MNHEY and CDR2 SVGAGI. The CDR3 region has the DNA TGTGCCAGCACCGCGACAGGGGCGGGGGGCTACACCTTC. It yields the protein CASTATGAGGYTF.

J is TRBJ1-5 and V is TRBV7-9; TRBD1 might be the D (5 bases). Germline V CDR1 and CDR2: SEHNR, FQNEAQ (reference sequence). CDR3 size: 15 residues. Deletions cut 1 base from V and 2 bases from J, with 9 bases between. The CDR3 region is CASSLGGQGNQPQHF. The CDR3 coding sequence is TGTGCCAGCAGCTTAGGAGGACAAGGCAATCAGCCCCAGCATTTT.

The J gene is TRBJ2-5, the V gene TRBV9; 10 bases agree with TRBD2. Germline CDR1 and CDR2: SGDLS and YYNGEE. CDR3 length: 15 residues. Trimming at V came to 3 bases and at J to 5 bases, leaving 7 bases not matched to a gene. The CDR3 sequence: CASSASGGAWETQYF. The CDR3 DNA reads TGTGCCAGCAGCGCAAGCGGGGGGGCTTGGGAGACCCAGTACTTC. Based on the CDR3 plus reference TRBV9 and TRBJ2-5, the full variable domain is DSGVTQTPKHLITATGQRVTLRCSPRSGDLSVYWYQQSLDQGLQFLIQYYNGEERAKGNILERFSAQQFPDLHSELNLSSLELGDSALYFCASSASGGAWETQYFGPGTRLLVL.

The genes are TRBV30 and TRBJ1-2; D gene ambiguous. CDR1 and CDR2 from the germline V gene are GTSNPN and SVGIG (reference sequence). The ends were cut back, 4 bases at V and 8 bases at J, with 14 bases in the middle. This CDR3 is built from 12 residues. For the CDR3, the DNA is TGTGCCTGGACACTCGCTGCAGCGGGCTACACCTTC. Its translation is CAWTLAAAGYTF.

The chain employs TRBV15 and TRBJ2-1; 10 bases are shared with TRBD2. The CDR3 consists of 17 residues. J gave up 1 base and V 1 base, and 4 bases lay outside the gene matches. CDR1 and CDR2 (germline): LNHNV, YYDKDF (reference sequence). Here the CDR3 DNA reads TGTGCCACCAGCAGAGGGGCTAGCGGGGGTTCCTACAATGAGCAGTTCTTC. Its protein is CATSRGASGGSYNEQFF.

This chain connects TRBV25-1 to TRBJ2-5; D is perhaps TRBD2 (5 bases). The germline gives CDR1 MGHDK, CDR2 SYGVNS. This CDR3 has 15 residues. Trimming shortened V by 1 base and J by 4 bases, and 13 bases separated the two germline ends. DNA for the CDR3: TGTGCCAGCAGTGAATCCCAGTTGCTAGCAGAGACCCAGTACTTC. Its translation is CASSESQLLAETQYF.

As DNA, the CDR3 is TGTGCCAGCAGCACCGGGACCTCGGCTTTCTTT. Translated: CASSTGTSAFF. This chain uses TRBV7-6 with TRBJ1-1, with a possible D match to TRBD1 (5 bases). V lost 5 bases and J lost 11, with 12 bases in between. The CDR3 loop spans 11 amino acids. Germline lookup yields CDR1 SGHVS and CDR2 FNYEAQ.

The rearrangement joins TRBV5-1 to TRBJ1-4; TRBD1 aligns across 9 bases. The CDR3 loop spans 16 amino acids. The V gene's germline CDR1 is SGHRS and CDR2 YFSETQ. Trimming cost V 3 bases and J 2 bases; bases outside gene matches: 5. As DNA, the CDR3 is TGCGCCAGCAGCTCGGGGACAGGGAGGACTAATGAAAAACTGTTTTTT. It codes for CASSSGTGRTNEKLFF.

Worth noting for this clone: Additional DNA sequences in this sample encode the identical CDR3. This chain connects TRBV28 to TRBJ1-6; the D is unclear. Germline loops: CDR1 MDHEN, CDR2 SYDVKM. V shed 7 bases and J shed 1 base, with 8 bases lying between them. The CDR3 has 14 amino acids. The CDR3 coding sequence is TGTGCCAGCAAAGACGGGTCCTATAATTCACCCCTCCACTTT. It is translated as CASKDGSYNSPLHF.

This chain uses TRBV18 with TRBJ2-2; D call uncertain. CDR3 length: 18 amino acids. Germline CDR1 reads KGHSH; CDR2 reads LQKENI. Trimming removed 1 base at V and 2 bases at J, with 17 bases between. CDR3 region: CASSPRASWNTNTGELFF. CDR3 DNA sequence: TGTGCCAGCTCACCACGGGCATCTTGGAACACCAACACCGGGGAGCTGTTTTTT.

This clone was seen a single time. This sequence joins TRBV30 and TRBJ2-1; 12 bases line up with TRBD2. Germline-derived CDR1 and CDR2 are GTSNPN and SVGIG (reference sequence). The length of the CDR3 is 18 residues. V lost 3 bases and J lost 0; bases outside the gene matches: 9. In nucleotides, the CDR3 is TGTGCCTGGAGGAGGGGCCTGACTAGCGGGAGCTCCTACAATGAGCAGTTCTTC. Encoded protein: CAWRRGLTSGSSYNEQFF.

As concerns this clone: This sample includes further DNA sequences coding for the same CDR3. The V gene is TRBV28, the J gene TRBJ2-3, with 9 bases fitting TRBD2. The length of the CDR3 is 15 residues. Germline values: CDR1 MDHEN, CDR2 SYDVKM. The J segment lost 1 base and the V segment lost 3 bases, leaving 2 bases of the junction unmatched. The CDR3 sequence: CASSFSGGGTDTQYF. DNA for the CDR3: TGTGCCAGCAGTTTTAGCGGGGGAGGCACAGATACGCAGTATTTT. The whole variable domain, remainder taken from reference TRBV28 and TRBJ2-3, is DVKVTQSSRYLVKRTGEKVFLECVQDMDHENMFWYRQDPGLGLRLIYFSYDVKMKEKGDIPEGYSVSREKKERFSLILESASTNQTSMYLCASSFSGGGTDTQYFGPGTRLTVL.

The chain carries TRBV6-1 and TRBJ2-1; TRBD2 matches at 13 bases. CDR3 size: 18 residues. CDR1 MNHNS and CDR2 SASEGT come from the germline V gene. Losses at the gene ends were 0 bases for V and 4 bases for J; bases not matched to a gene: 6. The CDR3: CASSEASGLAGDYNEQFF. DNA for the CDR3: TGTGCCAGCAGTGAAGCGAGTGGACTAGCGGGAGATTACAATGAGCAGTTCTTC.

This CDR3 reads CASRTTGSNGELFF. The CDR3 DNA sequence: TGTGCCAGCAGAACTACAGGTTCCAACGGGGAGCTGTTTTTT. The V gene is TRBV2, the J gene TRBJ2-2; possible D gene TRBD1, 5 bases. V was trimmed by 6 bases and J by 7 bases, leaving 15 bases between them. The CDR3 is 14 amino acids. Germline V gene lookup returns CDR1 SNHLY and CDR2 FYNNEI.

This sequence joins TRBV25-1 and TRBJ1-4, with TRBD1 as a possible D gene (6 bases). V dropped 1 base and J dropped 6 bases, with 9 bases sitting between them. The CDR3 spans 14 residues. Per germline, CDR1 MGHDK and CDR2 SYGVNS. The CDR3 coding sequence is TGTGCCAGCAGTGAATTTGGGGGGCATGAAAAACTGTTTTTT. As protein: CASSEFGGHEKLFF.